The rows below give T cell receptor beta chains drawn from one sample of a study of shared clonotypes between healthy human individuals. This table comes from immunoSEQ multiplex PCR, and its TCRdb copy is limited to in-frame clones, with some not included. The sample shows around 560,000 clones, 95% of them seen only once. Specimen: naive CD8+ T cells sorted from blood. These receptor sequences come from a woman in her 30s in good health. Both conserved end residues are part of each CDR3. D genes are given only for firm matches. Size is omitted from some rows. Given values are once, few, many or a class for expanded clones.

TGTGCCTGGAGTGTAGACAGGGTTGAGCAGTACTTC	CAWSVDRVEQYF	TRBV30	TRBJ2-7	few	TRBD1
TGTGCCAGCAGCTTAGGTGGCCGGGAGCTGTTTTTT	CASSLGGRELFF	TRBV11-2	TRBJ2-2	.	.
TGTGCCAGCAGTTCCACTAGCGGCTCCTACGAGCAGTACTTC	CASSSTSGSYEQYF	TRBV27	TRBJ2-7	.	TRBD2
TGTGCCAGCATGGGGGGTAGGGACTATGGCTACACCTTC	CASMGGRDYGYTF	TRBV6-5	TRBJ1-2	.	.
TGTGCCAGCCATACAGGGAGTGAGCAGTTCTTC	CASHTGSEQFF	TRBV2	TRBJ2-1	.	.
TGTGCCAGCAGCGTGGACAGCGGGGAAAAACTGTTTTTT	CASSVDSGEKLFF	TRBV9	TRBJ1-4	once	.
TGTGCCAGCAGCTTAGCGCTAAGGGGTACCTACGAGCAGTACTTC	CASSLALRGTYEQYF	TRBV7-8	TRBJ2-7	.	.
TGTGCCAGCAGCGACGTAGTAGCCAAGGCCTCCTACAATGAGCAGTTCTTC	CASSDVVAKASYNEQFF	TRBV7-7	TRBJ2-1	.	.
TGTGCCAGCAGTGTCGCAGCGGAAAGCTCCTACGAGCAGTACTTC	CASSVAAESSYEQYF	TRBV2	TRBJ2-7	.	.
TGTGCCAGCAGCCCTATTGGAGGCGGGACAGATACGCAGTATTTT	CASSPIGGGTDTQYF	TRBV7-3	TRBJ2-3	.	.
TGTGCCAGCCAAGGGGGGCTAGCGGGATTCTACGAGCAGTACTTC	CASQGGLAGFYEQYF	TRBV11-2	TRBJ2-7	.	TRBD2
TGTGCCTGGAGTGATCCCTACGAGCAGTACTTC	CAWSDPYEQYF	TRBV30	TRBJ2-7	.	.
TGTGCCATCAGGGGAGGGACAGGGGGATTGAACACTGAAGCTTTCTTT	CAIRGGTGGLNTEAFF	TRBV10-3	TRBJ1-1	once	TRBD1
TGTGCCAGCACCGAGGAGTCCGGGGGCCGCAGGTCACCCCTCCACTTT	CASTEESGGRRSPLHF	TRBV13	TRBJ1-6	once	.
TGTGCCAGTACCGAAGTAGCCGGGGGCGGCTCCTACGAGCAGTACTTC	CASTEVAGGGSYEQYF	TRBV19	TRBJ2-7	.	.
TGTGCCAGCAGCCCCGCTCCCGGGACCGCGGAGCCCCAGCATTTT	CASSPAPGTAEPQHF	TRBV7-8	TRBJ1-5	.	.
TGTGCCAGCAGCGCTTTATACGAGCAGTACTTC	CASSALYEQYF	TRBV25-1	TRBJ2-7	.	.
TGTGCCAGCAGTTTAGGAATTGGGGGCGTAGACACTGAAGCTTTCTTT	CASSLGIGGVDTEAFF	TRBV28	TRBJ1-1	.	.
TGTGCCTGGAGTGCCGTTAGCGGGATTGCCTACGAGCAGTACTTC	CAWSAVSGIAYEQYF	TRBV30	TRBJ2-7	.	TRBD2
TGTGCCAGCAGCTCCCGGACTGAAGAGACCCAGTACTTC	CASSSRTEETQYF	TRBV7-9	TRBJ2-5	.	.
TGTGCCAGCAGTTTACCCCCCTCGGGAGAACGAAAAGATACGCAGTATTTT	CASSLPPSGERKDTQYF	TRBV28	TRBJ2-3	.	.
TGTGCCAGCAGCGTAGAACAGGGGGCTATGATGAGCCAAGAGACCCAGTACTTC	CASSVEQGAMMSQETQYF	TRBV9	TRBJ2-5	once	TRBD1
TGTGCCAGCATGGAGGCTAGCGGATACAATGAGCAGTTCTTC	CASMEASGYNEQFF	TRBV27	TRBJ2-1	.	TRBD2
TGTGCCAGCAGTTTAGCCACGTGGGGGATCTCAGATACGCAGTATTTT	CASSLATWGISDTQYF	TRBV27	TRBJ2-3	.	.
TGTGCCAGCTCCTCACTAGCGGGGGCCTACGAGCAGTACTTC	CASSSLAGAYEQYF	TRBV18	TRBJ2-7	.	TRBD2
TGTGCCAGCAGCCGGACAGGGGATGAGCAGTTCTTC	CASSRTGDEQFF	TRBV28	TRBJ2-1	.	TRBD1
TGTGCCAGCCACAGAGGCGGGGCCTACAATGAGCAGTTCTTC	CASHRGGAYNEQFF	TRBV14	TRBJ2-1	.	.
TGTGCCAGCAGTACAGGGTTCTACGAGCAGTACTTC	CASSTGFYEQYF	TRBV2	TRBJ2-7	.	.
TGTGCCAGCAGTGGGACTAGCGGGAGCGAGCAGTACTTC	CASSGTSGSEQYF	TRBV9	TRBJ2-7	.	TRBD2
TGCGCCAGCAGCGGGTCCGGGACGGAGGACCTAAGGACAGATACGCAGTATTTT	CASSGSGTEDLRTDTQYF	TRBV5-1	TRBJ2-3	.	.
TGTGCCAGCAGCTTAAACAATGAGCAGTTCTTC	CASSLNNEQFF	TRBV7-9	TRBJ2-1	.	.
TGTGCCAGCAGCTTCACCTTCGAGCAGTACTTC	CASSFTFEQYF	TRBV5-8	TRBJ2-7	once	.
TGTGCCAGCAGTTTTAGCAGGGGTACCTACGAGCAGTACTTC	CASSFSRGTYEQYF	TRBV28	TRBJ2-7	.	.
TGCAGCGTTGAAGATCCTAGGCAGGATCCCTACGAGCAGTACTTC	CSVEDPRQDPYEQYF	TRBV29-1	TRBJ2-7	.	.
TGTGCCAGCAGCTCCCCCCGGACAGGCCAAGTCCAGTACGAGCAGTACTTC	CASSSPRTGQVQYEQYF	TRBV7-6	TRBJ2-7	.	TRBD1
TGTGCCAGCAGTTCTGGACGGTTCTCCTACGAGCAGTACTTC	CASSSGRFSYEQYF	TRBV28	TRBJ2-7	.	.
TGTGCCAGCAGTTTCCGGGGGGCGGGCGAGCAGTACTTC	CASSFRGAGEQYF	TRBV28	TRBJ2-7	.	.
TGCGCCAGCAGCCATTCGCGGCTAGCGGGAGGGATCACCGGGGAGCTGTTTTTT	CASSHSRLAGGITGELFF	TRBV4-1	TRBJ2-2	.	TRBD2
TGTGCCAGCAACGCTCCCCCCCAAGGACAGGGCAATCAGCCCCAGCATTTT	CASNAPPQGQGNQPQHF	TRBV9	TRBJ1-5	.	TRBD1
TGTGCCATCAAGGACTACCACACCGGGGAGCTGTTTTTT	CAIKDYHTGELFF	TRBV7-6	TRBJ2-2	.	.
TGTGCCAGCAGCTTAGAGCCAGGTCCTACCTACGAGCAGTACTTC	CASSLEPGPTYEQYF	TRBV11-2	TRBJ2-7	.	.
TGTGCCAGCAGCTTTGGACTAGCGGGATACGAGCAGTACTTC	CASSFGLAGYEQYF	TRBV13	TRBJ2-7	.	TRBD2
TGTGCCAGCACTCACTCGCGGACTCTCACAGATACGCAGTATTTT	CASTHSRTLTDTQYF	TRBV6-1	TRBJ2-3	.	.
TGCGCCAGCAGCTTGGACAGTGGTGGCTACACCTTC	CASSLDSGGYTF	TRBV5-1	TRBJ1-2	.	.
TGTGCCAGCAGCTTGGACAAGGAAATTTTCACAGATACGCAGTATTTT	CASSLDKEIFTDTQYF	TRBV5-6	TRBJ2-3	once	.
TGTGCCAGCAGCAGGTTATCGCAGCCCCAGCATTTT	CASSRLSQPQHF	TRBV7-8	TRBJ1-5	.	.
TGTGCCAGCAGCTTGGGACAGGGCGGGGAGCTGTTTTTT	CASSLGQGGELFF	TRBV5-6	TRBJ2-2	.	TRBD1
TGCGCCAGCAGTGAGGGGAGGCCACCCTACGAGCAGTACTTC	CASSEGRPPYEQYF	TRBV10-1	TRBJ2-7	.	.
TGTGCCAGCAGTTACTCGGGCGAAAACACCGGGGAGCTGTTTTTT	CASSYSGENTGELFF	TRBV6-5	TRBJ2-2	.	.
TGTGCCAGCCGCCAGAGGCTGGCGAATCAGCCCCAGCATTTT	CASRQRLANQPQHF	TRBV6-6	TRBJ1-5	.	.
TGTGCCAGTCAACCGGGACAGACAAACGAGCAGTACTTC	CASQPGQTNEQYF	TRBV19	TRBJ2-7	.	TRBD1
TGTGCCAGCAGCGTCAGTGTGAGCTCCTACAATGAGCAGTTCTTC	CASSVSVSSYNEQFF	TRBV7-8	TRBJ2-1	.	.
TGCGCCAGCAGCCAAGGGTCTCTTCGGGCAGCGGGAGGGCCCGGGGAGCTGTTTTTT	CASSQGSLRAAGGPGELFF	TRBV4-3	TRBJ2-2	.	TRBD2
TGTGCCAGCAGTTACAGCCAGAACACTGAAGCTTTCTTT	CASSYSQNTEAFF	TRBV6-5	TRBJ1-1	.	.
TGTGCCAGCAGCTCCGCAGTGAGTAGCTTCACAGATACGCAGTATTTT	CASSSAVSSFTDTQYF	TRBV11-2	TRBJ2-3	.	.
TGTGCCAGCAGCCCCTCGGGACGGGAGGGCGGCTTCTACGAGCAGTACTTC	CASSPSGREGGFYEQYF	TRBV4-2	TRBJ2-7	.	TRBD2
TGTGCCAGCGGAGCCTGGGACACTGAAGCTTTCTTT	CASGAWDTEAFF	TRBV2	TRBJ1-1	.	.